This T cell receptor (beta chain) was sequenced in a study of cytomegalovirus exposure and HLA in healthy donors. Study-wide findings and caveats: It was reported that the classifier diagnosed cytomegalovirus status with high specificity and sensitivity in both the original and validation cohorts.

Amplification used 60 Vbeta primers and 13 Jbeta primers. Produced via immunoSEQ multiplex PCR; TCRdb's table is partial and in-frame only. The sample lists 140,000 to 150,000 clones; more than 75% were seen once. Worth noting for this clone: Its antigen is unknown. Germline is not matched at one junction end, which may reflect a read error. This CDR3 is also generated by other DNA sequences in the sample.

The CDR3 runs to 16 residues. In germline, CDR1 is LNHDA, CDR2 SQIVND (reference sequence). The sample taken for sequencing was PBMCs. This chain joins TRBV19 and TRBJ2-2; a weak D match, TRBD2 (5 bases). The sequence was obtained from a female donor in good health and CMV-seronegative. For the CDR3, the DNA is TGTGCCAGTACTCCGGTTTGGACTTCGAACACCGGGGAGCTGTTCTTT. It translates to CASTPVWTSNTGELFF.